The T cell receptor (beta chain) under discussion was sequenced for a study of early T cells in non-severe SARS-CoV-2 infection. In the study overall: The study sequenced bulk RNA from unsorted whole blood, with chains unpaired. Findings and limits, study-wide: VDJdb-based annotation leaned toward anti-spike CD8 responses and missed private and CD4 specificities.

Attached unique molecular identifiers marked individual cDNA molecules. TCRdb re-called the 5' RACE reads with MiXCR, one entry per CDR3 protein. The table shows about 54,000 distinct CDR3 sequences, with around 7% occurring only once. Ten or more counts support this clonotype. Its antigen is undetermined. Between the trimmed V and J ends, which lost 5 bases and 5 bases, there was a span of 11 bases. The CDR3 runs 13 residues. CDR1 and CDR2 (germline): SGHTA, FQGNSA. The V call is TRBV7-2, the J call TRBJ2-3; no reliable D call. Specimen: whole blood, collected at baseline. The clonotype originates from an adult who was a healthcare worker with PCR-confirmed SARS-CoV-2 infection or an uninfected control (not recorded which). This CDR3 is CASSPTLVDTQYF. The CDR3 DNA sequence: TGTGCCAGCAGCCCGACTCTTGTAGATACGCAGTATTTT.